The 14 T cell receptor beta chains below were found in one sample sequenced in a study of identical twins. Using its own MiXCR run on the 5' RACE reads, TCRdb lists one record per CDR3 protein. The repertoire has around 250,000 distinct CDR3 sequences, 12% of them found once; the top ten carry about 4.1%. The sample also formed part of further work on yellow fever vaccine responses in identical twins.

Material: memory (CD45RO+) T cells sorted from blood. The receptors here all came from a woman between 18 and 29 years old in good health.

This clonotype was observed at least ten times. The V and J genes are TRBV29-1 and TRBJ1-1, with D tentatively TRBD1 (5 bases). The CDR3 totals 14 residues. Per germline, CDR1 SQVTM and CDR2 ANQGSEA. V was trimmed by 2 bases and J by 4 bases, leaving 14 bases between them. The CDR3 is CSVESAGMVTEAFF. CDR3 coding DNA: TGCAGCGTTGAATCGGCAGGGATGGTCACTGAAGCTTTCTTT.

There are a few counts of this clonotype. The chain recombines TRBV6-2 or TRBV6-3 with TRBJ1-1, with a possible D match to TRBD1 (6 bases). Germline V lookup: CDR1 MNHEY, CDR2 SVGEGT. The CDR3 sequence is 14 residues long. V lost 6 bases and J lost 1, with 12 bases in between. The CDR3, as DNA: TGTGCCAGCAGGCCGGGACACAAGAACACTGAAGCTTTCTTT. Translation: CASRPGHKNTEAFF.

This clonotype appeared many times. As DNA, the CDR3 is TGCAGTGCTAGGGCTACAGATACGCAGTATTTT. Amino acid sequence: CSARATDTQYF. The rearrangement links TRBV20-1 to TRBJ2-3; D is uncertain. Trimming removed 3 bases from V and 3 bases from J, with 4 bases in between. The CDR3 is made up of 11 amino acids. Per germline, CDR1 DFQATT and CDR2 SNEGSKA (reference sequence).

This clonotype has ten or more counts. The chain couples TRBV20-1 to TRBJ1-4; 8 nucleotides agree with TRBD1. Germline assignment: CDR1 DFQATT and CDR2 SNEGSKA (reference sequence). V was pared by 0 bases and J by 4 bases, with 10 bases of the junction left unmatched. The CDR3 is made up of 17 amino acids. The CDR3 here is CSAREQGRGPYNEKLFF. Written as DNA, the CDR3 is TGCAGTGCTAGAGAGCAGGGCAGGGGGCCATATAATGAAAAACTGTTTTTT.

This clonotype has only a few counts. The rearrangement joins TRBV7-3 to TRBJ2-1; D is uncertain. Trimming shortened V by 5 bases and J by 7 bases, and 15 bases separated the two germline ends. CDR1 and CDR2 (germline): SGHTA, FQGTGA. This CDR3 contains 14 residues. CDR3 protein: CASSRKRGGNEQFF. CDR3 sequence (DNA): TGTGCCAGCAGCCGCAAGAGAGGTGGGAATGAGCAGTTCTTC.

This clonotype was detected many times. The V gene is TRBV5-1, the J gene TRBJ2-7; TRBD2 matches at 9 bases. Germline CDR1 is SGHRS and CDR2 is YFSETQ. This CDR3 region has 15 residues. Trimming removed 3 bases from V and 2 bases from J; junction bases left unmatched: 6. CDR3 DNA sequence: TGCGCCAGCAGCTATAGCGGGAGCTCCACCTACGAGCAGTACTTC. Translating gives CASSYSGSSTYEQYF. The full variable domain, its missing parts supplied by reference TRBV5-1 and TRBJ2-7, is KAGVTQTPRYLIKTRGQQVTLSCSPISGHRSVSWYQQTPGQGLQFLFEYFSETQRNKGNFPGRFSGRQFSNSRSEMNVSTLELGDSALYLCASSYSGSSTYEQYFGPGTRLTVT.

In this sample, this clonotype turned up a few times. The chain recombines TRBV9 with TRBJ2-1; D is unclear. CDR1 and CDR2 (germline): SGDLS, YYNGEE. The CDR3 covers 15 residues. The germline V and J ends were trimmed by 0 bases and 2 bases, with 9 bases remaining between them. This CDR3 is CASSVGRLAYNEQFF. For the CDR3, the DNA is TGTGCCAGCAGCGTAGGCAGGCTCGCCTACAATGAGCAGTTCTTC.

In its sample, this clonotype was seen many times. This rearrangement joins TRBV9 to TRBJ2-1; 9 positions match TRBD2. J was trimmed by 4 bases and V by 1 base; bases with no gene match: 3. The CDR3 loop spans 15 amino acids. The germline V gene has CDR1 SGDLS and CDR2 YYNGEE. The chain's CDR3 is CASSVRLAGYNEQFF. The CDR3 nucleotides are TGTGCCAGCAGCGTACGTCTAGCGGGGTACAATGAGCAGTTCTTC.

This chain uses TRBV5-1 with TRBJ1-2, with 7 bases identical to TRBD1. CDR3 length: 14 amino acids. V trimming: 4 bases; J trimming: 6 bases; junction bases outside the gene matches: 9. The V gene's germline CDR1 is SGHRS and CDR2 YFSETQ. As DNA, the CDR3 is TGCGCCAGCAGCCCGATTAAGACAGGGAATGGCTACACCTTC. Translation gives CASSPIKTGNGYTF.

The V and J genes are TRBV18 and TRBJ2-2; TRBD2 is a possible D gene (5 bases). This CDR3 is 15 amino acids long. Trimming took 3 bases from V and 0 from J, leaving 8 bases between them. Germline V CDR1 and CDR2: KGHSH, LQKENI. The CDR3 here is CASSPRTANTGELFF. Written as DNA, the CDR3 is TGTGCCAGCTCACCCAGGACTGCGAACACCGGGGAGCTGTTTTTT.

The rearrangement links TRBV20-1 to TRBJ2-1, with D uncertain. The V gene lost 1 base and the J gene lost 7 bases, with 11 bases spanning the gap. The germline V gene encodes CDR1 DFQATT and CDR2 SNEGSKA (reference sequence). CDR3 size: 13 residues. The CDR3 coding sequence is TGCAGTGCTAGAGGGGCCCACATAAATGAGCAGTTCTTC. It codes for CSARGAHINEQFF.

This clonotype was seen repeatedly, ten times or more. This CDR3 is CASTTRSSLGRDTQYF. CDR3 nucleotide sequence: TGTGCCAGCACCACCCGATCCTCCTTAGGTAGAGATACGCAGTATTTT. This chain uses TRBV2 with TRBJ2-3, with D unclear. V was clipped by 7 bases and J by 5 bases, with 22 bases between them. Germline assignment: CDR1 SNHLY and CDR2 FYNNEI. The CDR3 extends over 16 amino acids.

This clonotype came up a few times. The chain couples TRBV7-2 to TRBJ2-3; D not resolved. Germline CDR1 and CDR2: SGHTA and FQGNSA. Trimming stripped 1 base from V and 5 bases from J, with 10 bases between. This CDR3 is built from 14 residues. In DNA form, the CDR3 reads TGTGCCAGCAGCTTAGTATTACCGGGAGATACGCAGTATTTT. Its protein is CASSLVLPGDTQYF.

This chain links TRBV20-1 with TRBJ2-5; possibly TRBD2 for D (5 bases). V was pared by 3 bases and J by 0 bases, with 8 bases between. Germline lookup yields CDR1 DFQATT and CDR2 SNEGSKA (reference sequence). The CDR3 has 13 amino acids. CDR3 DNA: TGCAGTGCTAGTGGGGAGTACCAAGAGACCCAGTACTTC. Amino acids: CSASGEYQETQYF.